The 32 T cell receptor beta chains presented below share a single source sample, sequenced in a study of CD8+CD57+ T cells in acquired aplastic anemia. Patients chosen for sequencing had shown CD8+CD57+ cell expansion by flow cytometry. Genomic DNA served as template for TCR beta VDJ and CDR3 profiling. TCRdb re-derived calls from the reads in MiXCR, one entry per CDR3 protein. The profile shows 150,000 to 200,000 distinct CDR3 sequences, about half of them singletons. The specimen sequenced was sorted CD4+, CD8+, or CD8+CD57+ T cells (not recorded which) from PBMCs. These receptors originate from a human donor with aplastic anemia.

This clonotype was found many times. The rearrangement joins TRBV29-1 to TRBJ2-1, with 8 positions matching TRBD1. This CDR3 region has 14 residues. V was pared by 4 bases and J by 4 bases, with 6 bases of the junction left unmatched. Germline CDR1 reads SQVTM; CDR2 reads ANQGSEA. CDR3: CSVVDREAYNEQFF. The CDR3 DNA reads as TGCAGCGTTGTGGACAGGGAGGCATACAATGAGCAGTTCTTC.

The V call is TRBV2, the J call TRBJ2-2, with TRBD1 as a possible D gene (5 bases). Trimming removed 4 bases at V and 8 bases at J, with 14 bases between. The CDR3 has 14 residues. Germline V gene lookup returns CDR1 SNHLY and CDR2 FYNNEI. CDR3 DNA: TGTGCCAGCAGTGCCCCGGACACCGTTGGGGAGCTGTTTTTT. It encodes CASSAPDTVGELFF. Together with reference TRBV2 and TRBJ2-2, the CDR3 gives the full variable domain: EPEVTQTPSHQVTQMGQEVILRCVPISNHLYFYWYRQILGQKVEFLVSFYNNEISEKSEIFDDQFSVERPDGSNFTLKIRSTKLEDSAMYFCASSAPDTVGELFFGEGSRLTVL.

The chain has TRBV20-1 and TRBJ2-7; either TRBD1 or TRBD2 may supply D (5 bases each). The CDR3 is made up of 14 amino acids. The V end lost 6 bases, the J end lost 4 bases, and 19 bases lay between the germline ends. Germline CDR1 and CDR2: DFQATT and SNEGSKA (reference sequence). CDR3 nucleotides: TGCAGTGCCAGGGACGGGGCGGTTGATTACGAGCAGTACTTC. Amino acid sequence: CSARDGAVDYEQYF.

This clonotype was detected many times. V gene TRBV19 combines with J gene TRBJ2-7; 7 bases agree with TRBD1. Germline CDR1 LNHDA, CDR2 SQIVND (reference sequence). This CDR3 is 12 amino acids long. The CDR3 sequence: CVNRGRRDEQYF. In nucleotides, the CDR3 is TGTGTCAACAGGGGTAGAAGGGACGAGCAGTACTTC.

The chain uses TRBV19 and TRBJ2-1; 9 nucleotides align to TRBD1. Germline CDR1 LNHDA, CDR2 SQIVND (reference sequence). V dropped 9 bases and J dropped 2; count of bases not matched to a gene: 5. The CDR3 runs 14 residues. The CDR3 region has the DNA TGTGCCAGCAGCGACAGGGGGGCCTACAATGAGCAGTTCTTC. Translating it yields CASSDRGAYNEQFF.

This rearrangement joins TRBV19 to TRBJ1-5, with 9 bases that match TRBD1. Per the germline V gene, CDR1 is LNHDA and CDR2 is SQIVND (reference sequence). V shed 1 base, J shed 6 bases, and the junction held 4 bases outside the gene matches. CDR3 length equals 15 residues. The CDR3 sequence: CASSIGGQGGQPQHF. The CDR3 nucleotides read TGTGCCAGTAGTATAGGGGGACAGGGCGGTCAGCCCCAGCATTTT.

This clonotype was detected once. The CDR3 DNA follows: TGTGCCACCAGCCCTCGGGGGACAGGGACATACAATGAGCAGTTCTTC. Protein product: CATSPRGTGTYNEQFF. The genes are TRBV24-1 and TRBJ2-1; 9 positions agree with TRBD1. J lost 4 bases, V lost 7 bases, and 10 bases had no gene match. This CDR3 is built from 16 residues. CDR1 is KGHDR and CDR2 is SFDVKD in the germline V gene.

This clonotype occurred a few times. V gene TRBV6-2 or TRBV6-3 combines with J gene TRBJ1-6; 8 bases match TRBD1. Per the germline V gene, CDR1 is MNHEY and CDR2 is SVGEGT. CDR3 length: 20 amino acids. Trimming removed 0 bases from V and 0 bases from J; junction bases left unmatched: 10. The CDR3 region is CASSYSSGQGPSSYNSPLHF. The CDR3 DNA reads as TGTGCCAGCAGTTACTCGAGTGGACAGGGACCTAGCTCCTATAATTCACCCCTCCACTTT.

The J gene is TRBJ1-3, the V gene TRBV19; D not certain. The V end lost 5 bases, the J end lost 2 bases, and 16 bases lay between the germline ends. From germline, CDR1 is LNHDA and CDR2 SQIVND (reference sequence). The CDR3 runs 16 residues. The CDR3 sequence is CASSPNRGPAGNTIYF. The CDR3 DNA reads TGTGCCAGTAGTCCTAATCGAGGACCGGCTGGAAACACCATATATTTT.

This clonotype was recorded only once. The V call is TRBV7-9, the J call TRBJ2-7; 7 bases map to TRBD1. V lost 3 bases and J lost 6; bases outside the gene matches: 11. The CDR3 extends over 15 amino acids. CDR1 is SEHNR and CDR2 is FQNEAQ in the germline V gene (reference sequence). DNA of the CDR3: TGTGCCAGCAGCTTGCATCACAGGGGCTCCGTCGAGCAGTACTTC. Translated: CASSLHHRGSVEQYF.

V usage is TRBV9 and J usage is TRBJ2-7; 12 nucleotides match TRBD2. This CDR3 contains 16 residues. The ends lost 5 bases at V and 0 bases at J; junction bases unmatched: 6. Germline V gene data show CDR1 as SGDLS and CDR2 as YYNGEE. CDR3 loop: CASSASGGASSYEQYF. For the CDR3, the DNA is TGTGCCAGCAGTGCTAGCGGGGGGGCCTCCTCCTACGAGCAGTACTTC.

Notes on this clonotype: A much more abundant neighbour one base away suggests this may be a read error. The final CDR3 position lacks the conserved phenylalanine or tryptophan, pointing to a likely read error. The chain joins TRBV11-1 to TRBJ2-3; TRBD2 is a possible D gene (7 bases). Germline V gene lookup returns CDR1 SGHAT and CDR2 FQDESV (reference sequence). The CDR3 spans 16 residues. V dropped 5 bases and J dropped 0 bases, with 15 bases sitting between them. For the CDR3, the DNA is TGTGCCAGCAGCCGTGGAGGGGGGGCGAGCACAGATACGCAGTATCTT. Amino acid sequence: CASSRGGGASTDTQYL.

Ten or more counts support this clonotype. The V gene is TRBV12-3 or TRBV12-4, the J gene TRBJ1-2; D gene uncertain. The V and J ends lost 5 bases and 8 bases respectively, with 12 bases between them. This CDR3 contains 12 residues. CDR3 nucleotides: TGTGCCAGCAGTCGGCACCAGATGGGCTACACCTTC. Translating it yields CASSRHQMGYTF.

The rearrangement joins TRBV9 to TRBJ2-3; D is undetermined. The CDR3 is 10 amino acids. Germline V CDR1 and CDR2: SGDLS, YYNGEE. Trimming left V 3 bases short and J 7 bases short, with 3 bases between. The CDR3 DNA sequence: TGTGCCAGCAGCGACAATACGCAGTATTTT. This codes for CASSDNTQYF.

In this sample, this clonotype turned up many times. This chain connects TRBV20-1 to TRBJ1-5; TRBD1 aligns across 8 bases. Germline V CDR1 and CDR2: DFQATT, SNEGSKA (reference sequence). The CDR3 length is 15 residues. V lost 4 bases to trimming and J lost 9 bases; unmatched junction nucleotides: 14. The CDR3 nucleotides read TGCAGTGCTAATCCTGGGACAGGCCGCCTGGGGCCCCAGCATTTT. Protein product: CSANPGTGRLGPQHF.

The rearrangement joins TRBV20-1 to TRBJ2-7; D is possibly TRBD1 (5 bases). Trimming removed 7 bases at V and 3 bases at J, with 19 bases between. CDR1 and CDR2 (germline): DFQATT, SNEGSKA (reference sequence). CDR3 size: 14 residues. DNA for the CDR3: TGCAGTGTCCTTACTGGGCAGGGCTTCTACGAGCAGTACTTC. Its protein is CSVLTGQGFYEQYF.

This clonotype was counted at least ten times. This rearrangement joins TRBV6-1 to TRBJ2-7; 8 bases line up with TRBD1. The V gene's germline CDR1 is MNHNS and CDR2 SASEGT. The CDR3 is 13 amino acids. V lost 6 bases, J lost 6 bases, and 7 bases stayed unmatched. The CDR3 bases are TGTGCCAGCAGCAAGGACAGGGCCCGCGAGCAGTACTTC. Protein product: CASSKDRAREQYF.

CDR3 sequence reads: CASSPTGTSEKLFF. CDR3 in DNA: TGTGCCAGCAGCCCAACGGGGACAAGTGAAAAACTGTTTTTT. The rearrangement links TRBV7-2 to TRBJ1-4, with D perhaps matching TRBD1 (6 bases). Deletions cut 5 bases from V and 7 bases from J, with 14 bases between. The CDR3 has 14 residues. Per germline, CDR1 SGHTA and CDR2 FQGNSA.

This clonotype has ten or more counts. The V call is TRBV19, the J call TRBJ2-5; tentative D call: TRBD1 (7 bases). Between the trimmed V and J ends, which lost 5 bases and 4 bases, there was a span of 14 bases. This CDR3 spans 14 amino acids. CDR1 is LNHDA, CDR2 SQIVND, per germline (reference sequence). This chain's CDR3 is CASSPGGFGETQYF. The CDR3 DNA follows: TGTGCCAGTAGTCCAGGGGGGTTTGGAGAGACCCAGTACTTC.

This clonotype was recorded many times. This chain connects TRBV5-1 to TRBJ2-3, with a possible D match to TRBD1 (6 bases). This CDR3 contains 16 residues. V was trimmed by 3 bases and J by 0 bases, leaving 14 bases between them. The germline gives CDR1 SGHRS, CDR2 YFSETQ. CDR3 region: CASSSGTTFSTDTQYF. CDR3 in DNA: TGCGCCAGCAGCTCCGGGACAACGTTTAGCACAGATACGCAGTATTTT.

For this clonotype: This may be a read error, as it is one base from a much larger clone. The rearrangement joins TRBV2 to TRBJ1-6; D is uncertain. The CDR3 has 13 amino acids. Looked up from germline, CDR1 is SNHLY and CDR2 is FYNNEI. Here the CDR3 DNA reads TGTGCCAGCAGTTTATCGCGGAATTCACTCCTCCACTTT. Protein sequence: CASSLSRNSLLHF.

This clonotype was detected many times. CDR3 in DNA: TGTGCCAGCAGCCCGGATCCGGGGGGGCAGCCCCAGCATTTT. Translated, it gives CASSPDPGGQPQHF. This chain uses TRBV7-9 with TRBJ1-5; D perhaps matches TRBD1 (5 bases). The V end was cut by 5 bases, the J end by 7 bases, with 15 bases between. The V gene's germline CDR1 is SEHNR and CDR2 FQNEAQ (reference sequence). This CDR3 spans 14 amino acids.

A single count supports this clonotype. V and J are TRBV10-3 and TRBJ2-1; the D is unclear. This CDR3 region has 13 residues. The germline V gene has CDR1 ENHRY and CDR2 SYGVKD. With 1 base removed from V and 10 bases from J, the gap between germline ends came to 11 bases. CDR3 loop: CAISELGGQEQFF. The CDR3 region has the DNA TGTGCCATCAGTGAGTTGGGTGGCCAGGAGCAGTTCTTC.

J is TRBJ2-7 and V is TRBV20-1, with 9 nucleotides matching TRBD1. Germline loops: CDR1 DFQATT, CDR2 SNEGSKA (reference sequence). The CDR3 loop spans 15 amino acids. Trimming cost V 0 bases and J 2 bases; bases outside gene matches: 5. DNA for the CDR3: TGCAGTGCTAGAGATGAGGGACAGGGTCCCTACGAGCAGTACTTC. It is translated as CSARDEGQGPYEQYF.

This clonotype was found many times. The genes are TRBV11-2 and TRBJ2-3; 10 bases are a match to TRBD2. This CDR3 region has 17 residues. Looked up from germline, CDR1 is SGHAT and CDR2 is FQNNGV. Trimming removed 5 bases from V and 5 bases from J; junction bases left unmatched: 13. In nucleotides, the CDR3 is TGTGCCAGCAGCCAGCGGGGGGGTAGCGGGTCAAGAGATACGCAGTATTTT. This sequence encodes CASSQRGGSGSRDTQYF.

This rearrangement joins TRBV2 to TRBJ2-7, with D perhaps assigned TRBD1 or TRBD2 (5 bases each). From germline, CDR1 is SNHLY and CDR2 FYNNEI. Trimming took off 1 base at V and 7 bases at J, with 14 bases between the two ends. The CDR3 length is 14 residues. This CDR3 is CASSEVFGDEEQYF. CDR3 bases: TGTGCCAGCAGTGAAGTATTCGGGGACGAAGAGCAGTACTTC.

This clonotype was seen at least ten times. The gene calls are TRBV20-1 and TRBJ1-1, with a tentative D call TRBD1 (5 bases). Germline CDR1 is DFQATT and CDR2 is SNEGSKA (reference sequence). V lost 0 bases to trimming and J lost 7 bases, with 18 bases between them. This CDR3 is built from 15 residues. CDR3 sequence (DNA): TGCAGTGCTAGAGATCCGGGGAAGGGGAGGATTGAAGCTTTCTTT. As protein: CSARDPGKGRIEAFF.

In this sample, this clonotype turned up many times. The rearrangement links TRBV14 to TRBJ1-3; 7 positions match TRBD1. Germline loops: CDR1 SGHDN, CDR2 FVKESK. This CDR3 spans 15 amino acids. With V trimmed by 4 bases and J by 4 bases, 7 bases remained unmatched. In DNA, the CDR3 is TGTGCCAGCAGCCGAGACAGGGTTTCAGGAAACACCATATATTTT. As protein: CASSRDRVSGNTIYF.

This clonotype was detected a few times. CDR3 sequence (DNA): TGTGCCATCAGTTCCCGGGGTCGGGACGCTGACTACGAGCAGTACTTC. Protein: CAISSRGRDADYEQYF. The chain employs TRBV10-3 and TRBJ2-7; D tentatively fits TRBD1 or TRBD2 (5 bases each). Between the trimmed V and J ends, which lost 5 bases and 3 bases, there was a span of 20 bases. Germline CDR1 reads ENHRY; CDR2 reads SYGVKD. The length of the CDR3 is 16 residues.

The CDR3 region is CATSGEGPIYGYTF. The CDR3 DNA follows: TGTGCCACCTCCGGGGAGGGACCCATCTATGGCTACACCTTC. J is TRBJ1-2 and V is TRBV18; D possibly corresponds to TRBD1 (5 bases). The germline CDR1 and CDR2 sequences are KGHSH and LQKENI. The CDR3 contains 14 residues. The ends were cut back, 10 bases at V and 4 bases at J, with 19 bases in the middle. Drawing the rest from reference TRBV18 and TRBJ1-2, the complete variable domain is NAGVMQNPRHLVRRRGQEARLRCSPMKGHSHVYWYRQLPEEGLKFMVYLQKENIIDESGMPKERFSAEFPKEGPSILRIQQVVRGDSAAYFCATSGEGPIYGYTFGSGTRLTVV.

About this clonotype: Germline is not matched at one junction end, which may reflect a read error. The chain is built from TRBV24-1 and TRBJ2-3; possible D gene TRBD1, 5 bases. From germline, CDR1 is KGHDR and CDR2 SFDVKD. The CDR3 runs 12 residues. CDR3 protein: CATQSSTGTQYF. Written as DNA, the CDR3 is TGTGCCACCCAGAGCAGCACAGGTACGCAGTATTTT.

Turning to this clonotype: At one end, the junction sequence differs from germline, possibly due to a read error. The rearrangement links TRBV19 to TRBJ1-1, with 7 bases lining up with TRBD1. CDR1 and CDR2 (germline): LNHDA, SQIVND (reference sequence). CDR3 length: 14 residues. CDR3 residues: CASGDWGQNTEASF. The CDR3 DNA reads as TGTGCCAGTGGCGACTGGGGACAGAACACTGAAGCTTCCTTT.